The clone carrying this T cell receptor (beta chain) was seen only a few times. What it recognizes is unknown. It was RNA transcripts that yielded the amplified TCR beta CDR3 regions. TCR CDR3 regions were first amplified by RT-PCR with HTBI primers. TCRdb recomputed calls from the multiplex PCR reads with MiXCR, one row per CDR3 protein. The sample shows 300,000 to 450,000 distinct CDR3 sequences, roughly 20% of them seen only once. The data were taken from a study of T cells in Graves' hyperthyroidism and ophthalmopathy. Study summary: Upon initial diagnosis and before any treatment, peripheral blood was collected. Study conclusions and caveats: Stable hyperthyroidism was told apart from ophthalmopathy by a model built on 13 V-J features. Most clonotypes expanded in the thyroid (above 0.001) were also present in blood.

With duration under 3 months, ophthalmopathy was active: Clinical Activity Score at least 3, NOSPECS at least 4. V dropped 5 bases and J dropped 12 bases, with 13 bases sitting between them. CDR1 and CDR2 from the germline V gene are SGHDN and FVKESK. The CDR3 has 12 amino acids. Sequenced input: blood. The receptor was isolated from a man aged 18 to 30 with Graves' ophthalmopathy. The chain couples TRBV14 to TRBJ1-4; unclear D gene. The CDR3 DNA sequence: TGTGCCAGCAGCGGGCCCTCCTGGCAACTGTTTTTT. As protein: CASSGPSWQLFF.